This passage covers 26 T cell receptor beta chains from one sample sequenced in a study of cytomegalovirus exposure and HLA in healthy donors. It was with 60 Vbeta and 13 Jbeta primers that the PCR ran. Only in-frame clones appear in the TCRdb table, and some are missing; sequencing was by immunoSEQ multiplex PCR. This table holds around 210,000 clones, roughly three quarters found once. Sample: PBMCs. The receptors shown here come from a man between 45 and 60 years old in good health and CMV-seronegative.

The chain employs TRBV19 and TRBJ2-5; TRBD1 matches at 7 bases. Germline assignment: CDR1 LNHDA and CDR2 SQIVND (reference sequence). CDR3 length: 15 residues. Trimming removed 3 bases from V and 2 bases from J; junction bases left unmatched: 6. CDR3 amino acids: CASSITGVSQETQYF. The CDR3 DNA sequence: TGTGCCAGTAGTATCACAGGGGTTAGTCAAGAGACCCAGTACTTC. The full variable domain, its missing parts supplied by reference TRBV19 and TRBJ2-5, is DGGITQSPKYLFRKEGQNVTLSCEQNLNHDAMYWYRQDPGQGLRLIYYSQIVNDFQKGDIAEGYSVSREKKESFPLTVTSAQKNPTAFYLCASSITGVSQETQYFGPGTRLLVL.

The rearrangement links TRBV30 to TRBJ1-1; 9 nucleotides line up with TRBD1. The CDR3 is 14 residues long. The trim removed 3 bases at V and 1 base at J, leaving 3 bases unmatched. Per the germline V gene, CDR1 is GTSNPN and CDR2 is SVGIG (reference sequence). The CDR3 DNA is TGTGCCTGGAGGAGGGACAGGGCGAACACTGAAGCTTTCTTT. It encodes CAWRRDRANTEAFF.

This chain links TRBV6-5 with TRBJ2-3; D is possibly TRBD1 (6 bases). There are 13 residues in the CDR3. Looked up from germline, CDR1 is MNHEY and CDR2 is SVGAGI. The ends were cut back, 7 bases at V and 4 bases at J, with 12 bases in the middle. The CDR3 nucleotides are TGTGCCAGCACCTCGCCAGGGGCAGATACGCAGTATTTT. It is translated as CASTSPGADTQYF.

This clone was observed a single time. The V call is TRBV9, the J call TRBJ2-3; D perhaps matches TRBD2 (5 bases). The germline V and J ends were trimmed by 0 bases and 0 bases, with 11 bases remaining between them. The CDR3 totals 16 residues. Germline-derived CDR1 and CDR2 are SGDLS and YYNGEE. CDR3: CASSVGVRRSTDTQYF. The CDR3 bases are TGTGCCAGCAGCGTAGGGGTCAGGAGGAGCACAGATACGCAGTATTTT.

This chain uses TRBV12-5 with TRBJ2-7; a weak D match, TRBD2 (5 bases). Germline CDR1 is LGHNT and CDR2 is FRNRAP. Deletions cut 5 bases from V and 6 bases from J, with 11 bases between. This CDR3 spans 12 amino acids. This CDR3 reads CASGRGLGEQYF. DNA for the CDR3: TGTGCTAGTGGTCGAGGGCTGGGCGAGCAGTACTTC.

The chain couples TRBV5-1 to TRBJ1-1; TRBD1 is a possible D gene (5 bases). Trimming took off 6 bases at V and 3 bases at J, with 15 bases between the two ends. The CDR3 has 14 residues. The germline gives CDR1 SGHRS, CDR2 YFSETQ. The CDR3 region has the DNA TGCGCCAGCACGAGGTCAGGGAGGGACACTGAAGCTTTCTTT. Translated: CASTRSGRDTEAFF. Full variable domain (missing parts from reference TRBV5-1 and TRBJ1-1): KAGVTQTPRYLIKTRGQQVTLSCSPISGHRSVSWYQQTPGQGLQFLFEYFSETQRNKGNFPGRFSGRQFSNSRSEMNVSTLELGDSALYLCASTRSGRDTEAFFGQGTRLTVV.

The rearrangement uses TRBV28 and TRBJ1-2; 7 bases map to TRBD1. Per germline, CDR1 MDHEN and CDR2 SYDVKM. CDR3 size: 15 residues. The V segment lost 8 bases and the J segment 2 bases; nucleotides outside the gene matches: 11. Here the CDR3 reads CASGPVGQANYGYTF. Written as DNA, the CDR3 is TGTGCCAGCGGCCCGGTCGGACAGGCGAACTATGGCTACACCTTC.

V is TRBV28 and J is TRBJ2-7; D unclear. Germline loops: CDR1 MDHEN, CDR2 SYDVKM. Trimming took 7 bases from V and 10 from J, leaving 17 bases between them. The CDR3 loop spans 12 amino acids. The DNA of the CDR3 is TGTGCCAGCAAATCAGCGCCTATCGAACAGTACTTC. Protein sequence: CASKSAPIEQYF.

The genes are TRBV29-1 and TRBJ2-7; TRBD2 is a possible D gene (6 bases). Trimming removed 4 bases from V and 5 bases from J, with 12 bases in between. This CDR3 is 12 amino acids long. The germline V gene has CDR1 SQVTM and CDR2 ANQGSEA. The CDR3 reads CSVGAGRNEQYF. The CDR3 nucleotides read TGCAGCGTTGGAGCAGGGAGGAACGAGCAGTACTTC.

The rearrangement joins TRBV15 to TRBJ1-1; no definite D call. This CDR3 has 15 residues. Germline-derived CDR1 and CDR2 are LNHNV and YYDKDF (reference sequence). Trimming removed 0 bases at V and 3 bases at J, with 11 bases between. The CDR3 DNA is TGTGCCACCAGCAGAGATGAGGGCGCAGACACTGAAGCTTTCTTT. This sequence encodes CATSRDEGADTEAFF.

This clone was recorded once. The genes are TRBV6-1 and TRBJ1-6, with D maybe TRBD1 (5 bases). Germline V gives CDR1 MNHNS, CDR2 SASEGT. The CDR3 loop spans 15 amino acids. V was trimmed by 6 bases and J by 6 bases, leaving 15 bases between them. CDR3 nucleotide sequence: TGTGCCAGCAGGGGTCAGGGCGCCTCTAATTCACCCCTCCACTTT. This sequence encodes CASRGQGASNSPLHF.

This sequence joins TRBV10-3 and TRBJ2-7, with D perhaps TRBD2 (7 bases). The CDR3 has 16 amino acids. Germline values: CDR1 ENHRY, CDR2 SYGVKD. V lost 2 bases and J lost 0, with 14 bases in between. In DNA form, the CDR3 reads TGTGCCATCAGTGAGGGGAGGGGGGGAGCCTCCTACGAGCAGTACTTC. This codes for CAISEGRGGASYEQYF.

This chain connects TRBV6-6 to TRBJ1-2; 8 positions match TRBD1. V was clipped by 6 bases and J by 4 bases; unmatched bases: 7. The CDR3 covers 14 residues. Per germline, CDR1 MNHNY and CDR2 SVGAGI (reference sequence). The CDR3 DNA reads TGTGCCAGCAGCCTCGGACAGGGCGTCTATGGCTACACCTTC. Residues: CASSLGQGVYGYTF.

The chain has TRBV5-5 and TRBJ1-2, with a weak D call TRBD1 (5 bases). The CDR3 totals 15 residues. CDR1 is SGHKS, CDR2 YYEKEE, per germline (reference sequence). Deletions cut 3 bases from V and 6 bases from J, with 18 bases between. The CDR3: CASSSTGPPGNGYTF. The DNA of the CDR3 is TGTGCCAGCAGCTCAACCGGACCTCCAGGGAATGGCTACACCTTC. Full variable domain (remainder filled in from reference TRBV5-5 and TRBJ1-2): DAGVTQSPTHLIKTRGQQVTLRCSPISGHKSVSWYQQVLGQGPQFIFQYYEKEERGRGNFPDRFSARQFPNYSSELNVNALLLGDSALYLCASSSTGPPGNGYTFGSGTRLTVV.

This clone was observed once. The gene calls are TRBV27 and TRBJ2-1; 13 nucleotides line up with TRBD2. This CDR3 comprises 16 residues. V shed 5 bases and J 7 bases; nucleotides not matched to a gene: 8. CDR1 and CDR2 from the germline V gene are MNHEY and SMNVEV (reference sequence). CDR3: CASSPTTSGRGNEQFF. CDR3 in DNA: TGTGCCAGCAGTCCCACCACTAGCGGGAGGGGGAATGAGCAGTTCTTC.

The DNA of the CDR3 is TGTGCCAGCAGGCCGCAGGGGCTGAACACCGGGGAGCTGTTTTTT. Translation gives CASRPQGLNTGELFF. The chain couples TRBV2 to TRBJ2-2; TRBD1 is a possible D gene (6 bases). Per the germline V gene, CDR1 is SNHLY and CDR2 is FYNNEI. Trimming removed 6 bases from V and 1 base from J, with 12 bases in between. The CDR3 runs 15 residues.

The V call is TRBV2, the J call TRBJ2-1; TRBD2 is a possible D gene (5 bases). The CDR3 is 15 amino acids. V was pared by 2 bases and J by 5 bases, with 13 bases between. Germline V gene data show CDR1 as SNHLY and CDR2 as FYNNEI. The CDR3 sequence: CASSEWTPPNNEQFF. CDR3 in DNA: TGTGCCAGCAGTGAATGGACTCCACCTAACAATGAGCAGTTCTTC. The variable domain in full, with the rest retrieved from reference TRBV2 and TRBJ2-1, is EPEVTQTPSHQVTQMGQEVILRCVPISNHLYFYWYRQILGQKVEFLVSFYNNEISEKSEIFDDQFSVERPDGSNFTLKIRSTKLEDSAMYFCASSEWTPPNNEQFFGPGTRLTVL.

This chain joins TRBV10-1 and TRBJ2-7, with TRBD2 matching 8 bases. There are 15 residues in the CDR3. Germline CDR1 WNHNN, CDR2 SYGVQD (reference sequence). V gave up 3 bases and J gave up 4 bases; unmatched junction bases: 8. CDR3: CASSEGVAGLYEQYF. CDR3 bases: TGCGCCAGCAGTGAAGGGGTAGCGGGGTTATACGAGCAGTACTTC.

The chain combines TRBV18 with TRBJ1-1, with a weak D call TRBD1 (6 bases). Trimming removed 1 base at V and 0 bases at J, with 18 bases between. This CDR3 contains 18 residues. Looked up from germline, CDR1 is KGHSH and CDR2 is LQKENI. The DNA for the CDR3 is TGTGCCAGCTCACCACAGGACTTCTCGGGACAAATGAACACTGAAGCTTTCTTT. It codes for CASSPQDFSGQMNTEAFF.

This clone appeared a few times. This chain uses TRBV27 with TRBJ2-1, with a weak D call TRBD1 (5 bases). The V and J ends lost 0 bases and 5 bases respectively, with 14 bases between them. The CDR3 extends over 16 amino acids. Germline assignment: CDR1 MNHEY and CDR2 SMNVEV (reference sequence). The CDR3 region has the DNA TGTGCCAGCAGTTTATCAGTCAGGGCAGGGCACAATGAGCAGTTCTTC. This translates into CASSLSVRAGHNEQFF.

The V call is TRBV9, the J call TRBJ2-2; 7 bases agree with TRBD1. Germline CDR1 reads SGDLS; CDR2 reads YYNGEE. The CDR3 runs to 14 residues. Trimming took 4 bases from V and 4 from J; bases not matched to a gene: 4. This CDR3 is CASSPDRATGELFF. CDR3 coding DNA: TGTGCCAGCAGCCCTGACAGGGCCACCGGGGAGCTGTTTTTT.

The CDR3 nucleotides read TGTGCCAGCAGTGAATGGGCGGGAGTCCGTACAGATACGCAGTATTTT. It encodes CASSEWAGVRTDTQYF. The chain has TRBV25-1 and TRBJ2-3, with 7 bases lining up with TRBD2. Germline loops: CDR1 MGHDK, CDR2 SYGVNS. V lost 1 base to trimming and J lost 3 bases; unmatched junction nucleotides: 7. The CDR3 extends over 16 amino acids.

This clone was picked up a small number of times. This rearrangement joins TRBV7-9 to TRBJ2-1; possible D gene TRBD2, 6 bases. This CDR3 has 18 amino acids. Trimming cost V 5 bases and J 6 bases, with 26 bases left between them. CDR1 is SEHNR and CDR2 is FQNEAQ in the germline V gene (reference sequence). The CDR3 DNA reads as TGTGCCAGCAGCCGCCTCCCGCCCGTAGCGGAGGTCCCCAATGAGCAGTTCTTC. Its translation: CASSRLPPVAEVPNEQFF.

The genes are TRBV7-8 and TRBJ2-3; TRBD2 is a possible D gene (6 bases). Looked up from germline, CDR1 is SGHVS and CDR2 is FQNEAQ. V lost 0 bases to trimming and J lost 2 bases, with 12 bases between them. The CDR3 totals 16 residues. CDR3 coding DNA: TGTGCCAGCAGCTTAGCAAAGCGGAGGGTCACAGATACGCAGTATTTT. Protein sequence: CASSLAKRRVTDTQYF.

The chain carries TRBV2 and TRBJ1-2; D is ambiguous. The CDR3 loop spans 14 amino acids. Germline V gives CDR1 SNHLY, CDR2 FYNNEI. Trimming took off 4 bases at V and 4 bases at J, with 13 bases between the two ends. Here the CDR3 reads CASSGETLAYGYTF. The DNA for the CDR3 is TGTGCCAGCAGTGGGGAGACCCTCGCCTATGGCTACACCTTC.

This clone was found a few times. The CDR3 here is CASSQGLAGGEQFF. DNA of the CDR3: TGCGCCAGCAGCCAAGGACTAGCGGGAGGTGAGCAGTTCTTC. The chain joins TRBV4-1 to TRBJ2-1, with 13 bases identical to TRBD2. Germline values: CDR1 MGHRA, CDR2 YSYEKL. The J segment lost 9 bases and the V segment lost 1 base, leaving 0 bases of the junction unmatched. The CDR3 length is 14 residues.